This TCR beta chain was identified during a study of T cells in Graves' hyperthyroidism and ophthalmopathy. Trimming pared 8 bases from V and 1 base from J, leaving 12 bases between. The CDR3 sequence is 13 residues long. The germline V gene encodes CDR1 MNHNS and CDR2 SASEGT. Clinical symptoms, serum thyroxine, TRAb, thyroid ultrasound and orbital computed tomography established diagnosis. What was amplified from RNA transcripts were TCR beta CDR3 regions. Carried out on the TCR CDR3, a first-round RT-PCR used the HTBI primer set. TCRdb re-analysed the multiplex PCR reads in MiXCR, keeping a single row per CDR3 protein. The table includes hundreds of thousands of distinct CDR3 sequences, 13% to 15% detected once.

This chain joins TRBV6-1 and TRBJ2-7; D possibly corresponds to TRBD2 (5 bases). The material sequenced was blood. The clonotype originates from a woman between 50 and 59 years old with Graves' ophthalmopathy. The CDR3 sequence is CASAEGGSYEQYF. For the CDR3, the DNA is TGTGCCAGCGCCGAGGGTGGGTCCTACGAGCAGTACTTC.